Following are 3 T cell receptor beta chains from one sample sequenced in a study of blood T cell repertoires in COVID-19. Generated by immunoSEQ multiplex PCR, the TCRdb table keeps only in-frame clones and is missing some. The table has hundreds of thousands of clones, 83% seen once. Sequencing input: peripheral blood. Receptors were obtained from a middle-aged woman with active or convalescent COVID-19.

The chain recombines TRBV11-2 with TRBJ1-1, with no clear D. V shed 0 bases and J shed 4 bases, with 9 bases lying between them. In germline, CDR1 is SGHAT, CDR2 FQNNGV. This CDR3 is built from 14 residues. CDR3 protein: CASSLDNPGTEAFF. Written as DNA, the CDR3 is TGTGCCAGCAGCTTAGACAACCCGGGCACTGAAGCTTTCTTT.

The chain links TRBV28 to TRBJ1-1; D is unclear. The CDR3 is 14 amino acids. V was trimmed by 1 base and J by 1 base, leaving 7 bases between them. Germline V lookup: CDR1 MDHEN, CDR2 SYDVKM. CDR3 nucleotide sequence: TGTGCCAGCAGTTTATCGGGTAGGAACACTGAAGCTTTCTTT. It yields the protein CASSLSGRNTEAFF.

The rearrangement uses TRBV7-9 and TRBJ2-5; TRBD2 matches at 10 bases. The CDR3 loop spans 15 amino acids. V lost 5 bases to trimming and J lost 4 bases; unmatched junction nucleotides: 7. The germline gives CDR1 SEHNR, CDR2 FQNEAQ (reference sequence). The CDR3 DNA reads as TGTGCCAGCAGCCTGACTAGCGGGTTAGGAGAGACCCAGTACTTC. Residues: CASSLTSGLGETQYF.